Described below is a single TCR beta chain sequence and its context. This sample was taken from a study of blood T cell repertoires in COVID-19. How the authors handled the data: The authors estimated nucleated cell counts from reference gene primer amplification. The data were produced by immunoSEQ multiplex PCR, yet TCRdb's version contains in-frame clones alone and is incomplete. V and J calls and clone size come straight from that table; D and trimming were deduced from the DNA. The sample shows approximately 230,000 clones, around 83% of them seen only once. Germline V CDR1 and CDR2: SGHDT, YYEEEE. This CDR3 has 15 residues. V was clipped by 4 bases and J by 0 bases; unmatched bases: 4.

The TCR sequence derives from a man at least 80 years old with acute or convalescent COVID-19. The chain carries TRBV5-6 and TRBJ2-3; 8 positions agree with TRBD2. Sequenced input: peripheral blood. The chain's CDR3 is CASSPLAGSTDTQYF. The DNA for the CDR3 is TGTGCCAGCAGCCCCTTAGCGGGGAGCACAGATACGCAGTATTTT.